The source of this T cell receptor beta chain is a study of shared clonotypes between healthy human individuals. The study, taken as a whole, reports: The naive CD4 repertoires of a few donors were compared, and approximately 5.3% of clonotypes were shared. Few donors restricted represented genetic and exposure-history diversity.

With respect to this clone: Its antigen is unidentified.

The CDR3 extends over 13 amino acids. CDR1 is SQVTM and CDR2 is ANQGSEA in the germline V gene. With 7 bases removed from V and 1 base from J, the gap between germline ends came to 10 bases. Naive CD8 cells were CD45RO-negative, positively selected for CCR7, excluding terminally differentiated effector memory CD45RA+ cells. HIV-negative, healthy adults without recent acute infections or vaccinations were the donors. In the authors' methods: ImmunoSEQ junction-only sequences lacked quality scores, so their filtering differed. Profiled with immunoSEQ multiplex PCR; TCRdb holds only in-frame clones, not every one. V, J and clone size derive from that table, while D and trimming were established from the DNA sequence. The sample carries roughly 2,000,000 clones, approximately 94% recorded once.

Sequencing was done on a sample of naive CD8+ T cells sorted from blood. The V and J genes are TRBV29-1 and TRBJ2-2; a weak D match, TRBD2 (5 bases). This clonotype originated in a man between 18 and 29 years old in good health. In nucleotides, the CDR3 is TGCAGCGCTTTACGGGAGAACACCGGGGAGCTGTTTTTT. Translating gives CSALRENTGELFF.